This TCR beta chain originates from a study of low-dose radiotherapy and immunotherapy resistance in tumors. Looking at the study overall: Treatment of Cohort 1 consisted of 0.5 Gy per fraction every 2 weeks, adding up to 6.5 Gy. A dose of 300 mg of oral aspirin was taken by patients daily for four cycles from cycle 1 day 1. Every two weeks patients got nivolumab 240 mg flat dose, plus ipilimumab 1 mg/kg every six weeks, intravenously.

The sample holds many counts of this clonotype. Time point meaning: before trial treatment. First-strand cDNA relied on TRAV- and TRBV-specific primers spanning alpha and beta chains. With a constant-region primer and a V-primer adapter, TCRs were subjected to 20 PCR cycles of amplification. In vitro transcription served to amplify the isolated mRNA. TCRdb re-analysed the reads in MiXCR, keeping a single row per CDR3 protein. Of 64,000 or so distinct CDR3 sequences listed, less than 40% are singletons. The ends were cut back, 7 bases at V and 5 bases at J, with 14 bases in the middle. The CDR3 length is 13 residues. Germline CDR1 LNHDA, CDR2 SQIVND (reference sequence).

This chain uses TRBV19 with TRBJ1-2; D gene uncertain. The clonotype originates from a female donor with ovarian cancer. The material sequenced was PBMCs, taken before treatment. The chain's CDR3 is CASTTGHLYGYTF. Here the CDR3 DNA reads TGTGCCAGTACCACCGGGCACCTATATGGCTACACCTTC. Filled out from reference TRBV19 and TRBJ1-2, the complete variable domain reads DGGITQSPKYLFRKEGQNVTLSCEQNLNHDAMYWYRQDPGQGLRLIYYSQIVNDFQKGDIAEGYSVSREKKESFPLTVTSAQKNPTAFYLCASTTGHLYGYTFGSGTRLTVV.